These 10 T cell receptor beta chains were sequenced from one sample in a study of naive and memory T cell subsets. An equimolar mix of two oligonucleotides served as the beta constant-region primer for TRBC1 and TRBC2. Nested alpha and beta constant-region primers with the SP2 primer drove four PCR rounds on ligated cDNA. In TCRdb, the UMI-ligation and nested PCR reads were re-called with MiXCR into one record per CDR3 protein. The repertoire holds roughly 24,000 distinct CDR3 sequences, approximately 10% seen once, with 22% in the top ten. Sequencing used central memory CD8+ T cells from blood. All receptors come from a human donor in good health.

This clonotype came up many times. This chain connects TRBV6-6 to TRBJ1-1; D is unresolved. CDR1 is MNHNY, CDR2 SVGAGI, per germline (reference sequence). The CDR3 runs to 14 residues. Between the trimmed V and J ends, which lost 5 bases and 0 bases, there was a span of 10 bases. In DNA form, the CDR3 reads TGTGCCAGCAGTCCGGCGGAGATGAACACTGAAGCTTTCTTT. Its translation: CASSPAEMNTEAFF.

The sample holds a few counts of this clonotype. The chain uses TRBV6-2 or TRBV6-3 and TRBJ2-1; TRBD2 aligns across 9 bases. Germline loops: CDR1 MNHEY, CDR2 SVGEGT. V lost 5 bases to trimming and J lost 5 bases; unmatched junction nucleotides: 7. This CDR3 spans 15 amino acids. CDR3 sequence: CASSGWTSEDNEQFF. CDR3 in DNA: TGTGCCAGCAGTGGTTGGACTAGCGAAGACAATGAGCAGTTCTTC.

The table lists this clonotype with many counts. V usage is TRBV20-1 and J usage is TRBJ2-1; D is tentatively TRBD1 or TRBD2 (7 bases each). Per the germline V gene, CDR1 is DFQATT and CDR2 is SNEGSKA (reference sequence). The CDR3 consists of 15 residues. V lost 3 bases and J lost 5, with 17 bases in between. The CDR3 DNA sequence: TGCAGTGCTAGCCAGGGGGGGCAGGACAACAATGAGCAGTTCTTC. Translating gives CSASQGGQDNNEQFF.

This clonotype was detected only a few times. The rearrangement joins TRBV9 to TRBJ2-7, with 7 bases matching TRBD1. Looked up from germline, CDR1 is SGDLS and CDR2 is YYNGEE. The CDR3 extends over 16 amino acids. The trim removed 0 bases at V and 5 bases at J, leaving 11 bases unmatched. The CDR3 spells CASSVAPDRARHEQYF. DNA for the CDR3: TGTGCCAGCAGCGTAGCGCCAGACAGGGCAAGGCACGAGCAGTACTTC.

This clonotype has a count of ten or more. The V call is TRBV3-1, the J call TRBJ1-5; D unresolved. Germline-derived CDR1 and CDR2 are LGHDT and YNNKEL (reference sequence). This CDR3 is 17 amino acids long. V dropped 4 bases and J dropped 6 bases, with 22 bases sitting between them. CDR3 residues: CASSPNERVESGQPQHF. DNA for the CDR3: TGTGCCAGCAGCCCCAATGAGAGGGTGGAGAGTGGTCAGCCCCAGCATTTT.

In this sample, this clonotype turned up many times. This CDR3 reads CASSQDGGSSGANVLTF. CDR3 coding DNA: TGCGCCAGCAGCCAAGATGGGGGAAGCTCTGGGGCCAACGTCCTGACTTTC. The chain uses TRBV4-3 and TRBJ2-6; tentatively, D is TRBD1 or TRBD2 (5 bases each). Germline lookup yields CDR1 LGHNA and CDR2 YSLEER. The V end was cut by 0 bases, the J end by 0 bases, with 9 bases between. The CDR3 spans 17 residues.

The chain is built from TRBV28 and TRBJ2-3; 12 bases agree with TRBD2. CDR3 length equals 16 residues. V was clipped by 3 bases and J by 5 bases; unmatched bases: 6. Germline assignment: CDR1 MDHEN and CDR2 SYDVKM. Here the CDR3 reads CASSLTTSGSLDTQYF. The CDR3 DNA sequence: TGTGCCAGCAGTTTGACGACTAGCGGGAGTTTAGATACGCAGTATTTT.

By frequency in the sample, this clonotype is medium-sized. The chain links TRBV29-1 to TRBJ2-7, with D hard to call. Germline-derived CDR1 and CDR2 are SQVTM and ANQGSEA. The CDR3 spans 12 residues. Between the trimmed V and J ends, which lost 3 bases and 0 bases, there was a span of 6 bases. For the CDR3, the DNA is TGCAGCGTTGAGGCAAGCTCCTACGAGCAGTACTTC. Amino acid sequence: CSVEASSYEQYF.

This rearrangement joins TRBV6-6 to TRBJ2-2; no firm D call. Trimming removed 6 bases from V and 5 bases from J, with 13 bases in between. The CDR3 spans 14 residues. Germline CDR1 MNHNY, CDR2 SVGAGI (reference sequence). This CDR3 is CASSSTSETGELFF. The CDR3, as DNA: TGTGCCAGCAGCTCTACTTCCGAGACCGGGGAGCTGTTTTTT.

A few counts support this clonotype. This chain links TRBV9 with TRBJ2-2; 7 nucleotides align to TRBD1. Per germline, CDR1 SGDLS and CDR2 YYNGEE. Germline trimming cut 0 bases from V and 5 bases from J; bases unmatched to any gene: 4. The CDR3 has 15 amino acids. CDR3 DNA sequence: TGTGCCAGCAGCGTAGGACAGGGCGGGACCGGGGAGCTGTTTTTT. This codes for CASSVGQGGTGELFF.